This T cell receptor (beta chain) was recovered during a study of cytomegalovirus exposure and HLA in healthy donors. Using immunoSEQ multiplex PCR, the repertoire was profiled, and TCRdb retains in-frame clones only, with some absent. The sample contains 250,000 to 400,000 clones, roughly 87% of which appear only once. Germline CDR1 is LGHNA and CDR2 is YSLEER. The CDR3 consists of 14 residues. After removal of 5 bases from V and 3 bases from J, the junction contained 5 bases not matched to a gene. Sequencing was done on a sample of PBMCs. V usage is TRBV4-3 and J usage is TRBJ1-2, with TRBD1 identical over 8 bases. The source is a man aged 25-45 years in good health and CMV-seronegative. The CDR3 region is CASSSSGGHYGYTF. DNA for the CDR3: TGCGCCAGCAGCTCATCAGGGGGCCACTATGGCTACACCTTC.